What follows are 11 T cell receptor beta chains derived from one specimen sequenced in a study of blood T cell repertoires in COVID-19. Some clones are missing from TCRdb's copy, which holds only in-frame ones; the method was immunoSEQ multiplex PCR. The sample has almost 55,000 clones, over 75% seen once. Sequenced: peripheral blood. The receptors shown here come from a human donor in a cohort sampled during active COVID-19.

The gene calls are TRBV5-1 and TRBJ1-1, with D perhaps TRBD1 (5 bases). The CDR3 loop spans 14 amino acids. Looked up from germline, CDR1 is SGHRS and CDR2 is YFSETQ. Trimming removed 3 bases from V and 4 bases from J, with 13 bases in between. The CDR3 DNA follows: TGCGCCAGCAGCTCCCAGGGAAGAGGCACTGAAGCTTTCTTT. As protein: CASSSQGRGTEAFF. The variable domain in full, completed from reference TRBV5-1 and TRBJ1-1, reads KAGVTQTPRYLIKTRGQQVTLSCSPISGHRSVSWYQQTPGQGLQFLFEYFSETQRNKGNFPGRFSGRQFSNSRSEMNVSTLELGDSALYLCASSSQGRGTEAFFGQGTRLTVV.

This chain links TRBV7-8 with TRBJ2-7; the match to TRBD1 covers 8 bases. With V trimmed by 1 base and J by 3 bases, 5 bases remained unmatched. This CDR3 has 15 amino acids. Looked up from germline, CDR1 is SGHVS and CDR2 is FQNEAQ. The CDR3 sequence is CASSLVGRGLYEQYF. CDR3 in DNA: TGTGCCAGCAGCTTAGTCGGCAGGGGGCTCTACGAGCAGTACTTC.

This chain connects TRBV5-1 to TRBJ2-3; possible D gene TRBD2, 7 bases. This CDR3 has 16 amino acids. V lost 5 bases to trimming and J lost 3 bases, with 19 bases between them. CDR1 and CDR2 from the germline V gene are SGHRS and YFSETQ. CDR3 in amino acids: CASRGGPLAETDTQYF. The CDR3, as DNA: TGCGCCAGCAGGGGGGGGCCGCTAGCGGAAACAGATACGCAGTATTTT.

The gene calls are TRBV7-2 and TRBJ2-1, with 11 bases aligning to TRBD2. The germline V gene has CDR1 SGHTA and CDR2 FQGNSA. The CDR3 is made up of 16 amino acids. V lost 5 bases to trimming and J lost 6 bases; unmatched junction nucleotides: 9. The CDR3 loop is CASSPWGTSGANEQFF. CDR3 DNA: TGTGCCAGCAGCCCCTGGGGGACTAGCGGAGCCAATGAGCAGTTCTTC.

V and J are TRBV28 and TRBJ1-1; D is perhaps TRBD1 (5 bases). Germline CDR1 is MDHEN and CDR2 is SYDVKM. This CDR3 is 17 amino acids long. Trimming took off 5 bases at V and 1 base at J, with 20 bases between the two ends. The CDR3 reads CASSPGTLLSGNTEAFF. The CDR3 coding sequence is TGTGCCAGCAGTCCCGGGACCCTTCTTAGCGGGAACACTGAAGCTTTCTTT.

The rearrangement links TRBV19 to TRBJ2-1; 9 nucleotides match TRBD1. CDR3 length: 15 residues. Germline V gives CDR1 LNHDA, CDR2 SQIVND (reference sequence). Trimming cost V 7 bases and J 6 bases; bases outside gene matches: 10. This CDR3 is CASTPRDRVGNEQFF. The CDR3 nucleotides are TGTGCCAGTACACCCCGGGACAGGGTAGGCAATGAGCAGTTCTTC.

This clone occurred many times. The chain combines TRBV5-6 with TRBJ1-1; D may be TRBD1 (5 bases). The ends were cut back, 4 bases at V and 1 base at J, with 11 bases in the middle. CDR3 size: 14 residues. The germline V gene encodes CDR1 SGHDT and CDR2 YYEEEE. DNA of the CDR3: TGTGCCAGCAGCGAACTCACAGGGAACACTGAAGCTTTCTTT. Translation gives CASSELTGNTEAFF. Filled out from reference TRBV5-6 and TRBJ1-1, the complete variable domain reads DAGVTQSPTHLIKTRGQQVTLRCSPKSGHDTVSWYQQALGQGPQFIFQYYEEEERQRGNFPDRFSGHQFPNYSSELNVNALLLGDSALYLCASSELTGNTEAFFGQGTRLTVV.

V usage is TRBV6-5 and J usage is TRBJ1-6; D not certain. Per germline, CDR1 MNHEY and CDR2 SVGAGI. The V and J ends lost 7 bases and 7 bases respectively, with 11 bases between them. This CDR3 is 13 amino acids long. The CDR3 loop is CASTRELNSPLHF. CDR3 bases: TGTGCCAGCACCCGGGAATTAAATTCACCCCTCCACTTT.

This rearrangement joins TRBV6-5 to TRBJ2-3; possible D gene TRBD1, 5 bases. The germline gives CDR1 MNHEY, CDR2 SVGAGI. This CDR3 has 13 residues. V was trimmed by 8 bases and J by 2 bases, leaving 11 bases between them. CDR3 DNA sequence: TGTGCCAGCGAAGGACATTTCACAGATACGCAGTATTTT. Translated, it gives CASEGHFTDTQYF.

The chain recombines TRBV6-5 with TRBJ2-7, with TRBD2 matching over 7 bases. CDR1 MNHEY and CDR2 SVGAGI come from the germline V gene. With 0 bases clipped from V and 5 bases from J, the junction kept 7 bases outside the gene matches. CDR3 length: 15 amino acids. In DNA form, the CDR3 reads TGTGCCAGCAGTTACTCGGGGGGGTATAACAACGAGCAGTACTTC. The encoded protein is CASSYSGGYNNEQYF.

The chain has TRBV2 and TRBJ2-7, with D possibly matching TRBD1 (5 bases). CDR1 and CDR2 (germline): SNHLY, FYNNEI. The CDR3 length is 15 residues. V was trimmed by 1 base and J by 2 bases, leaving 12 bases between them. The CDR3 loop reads CASSEGVGQPYEQYF. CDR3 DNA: TGTGCCAGCAGTGAAGGGGTGGGGCAACCCTACGAGCAGTACTTC. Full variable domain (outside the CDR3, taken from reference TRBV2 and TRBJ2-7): EPEVTQTPSHQVTQMGQEVILRCVPISNHLYFYWYRQILGQKVEFLVSFYNNEISEKSEIFDDQFSVERPDGSNFTLKIRSTKLEDSAMYFCASSEGVGQPYEQYFGPGTRLTVT.